One sample yielded the 31 T cell receptor beta chains listed below, sequenced in a study of sequential checkpoint blockade in melanoma. Sequencing used immunoSEQ multiplex PCR; TCRdb keeps in-frame clones, though not all of them. This table has tens of thousands of clones, more than 75% appearing once. Indicated treatment: randomized to nivolumab then ipilimumab (arm A) or the reverse (arm B). The sample consisted of CD8+ T cells sorted from blood (inferred from file names), taken from a patient given nivolumab and ipilimumab in sequence. The source of these receptors is a human donor with melanoma.

This clone has just one count. The chain links TRBV27 to TRBJ2-3; TRBD2 matches 12 bases. CDR3 length: 15 residues. After removal of 2 bases from V and 5 bases from J, the junction contained 2 bases not matched to a gene. Germline V CDR1 and CDR2: MNHEY, SMNVEV (reference sequence). The CDR3 bases are TGTGCCAGCAGTTTAGGGGGACTAGCGGGAGATACGCAGTATTTT. It yields the protein CASSLGGLAGDTQYF.

The gene calls are TRBV5-5 and TRBJ2-3, with D possibly TRBD2 on 5 matching bases. CDR3 length equals 15 residues. V lost 4 bases, J lost 0 bases, and 12 bases lay in between. In germline, CDR1 is SGHKS, CDR2 YYEKEE (reference sequence). The CDR3 region has the DNA TGTGCCAGCAGCCCCGGCGGGCGTAGCACAGATACGCAGTATTTT. As protein: CASSPGGRSTDTQYF.

This chain connects TRBV27 to TRBJ2-1, with TRBD1 identical over 8 bases. From germline, CDR1 is MNHEY and CDR2 SMNVEV (reference sequence). The CDR3 covers 15 residues. V lost 7 bases, J lost 2 bases, and 7 bases stayed unmatched. As DNA, the CDR3 is TGTGCCAGCAATACACAGGGGGGCACCTACAATGAGCAGTTCTTC. Amino acid sequence: CASNTQGGTYNEQFF.

The chain has TRBV6-5 and TRBJ1-3, with D perhaps matching TRBD1 (5 bases). Trimming removed 6 bases at V and 5 bases at J, with 11 bases between. This CDR3 region has 13 residues. The germline gives CDR1 MNHEY, CDR2 SVGAGI. CDR3 sequence (DNA): TGTGCCAGCAGCCCGGACATCCGAAACACCATATATTTT. Its protein is CASSPDIRNTIYF.

The V and J genes are TRBV12-5 and TRBJ2-1, with a weak D call TRBD2 (6 bases). V lost 4 bases to trimming and J lost 10 bases, with 17 bases between them. The CDR3 is 14 amino acids. The germline V gene encodes CDR1 LGHNT and CDR2 FRNRAP. The CDR3 protein is CASGWSGGAGEQFF. CDR3 bases: TGTGCTAGTGGTTGGTCTGGGGGAGCGGGCGAGCAGTTCTTC.

The J gene is TRBJ1-2, the V gene TRBV28; D is possibly TRBD1 (5 bases). Germline V gene lookup returns CDR1 MDHEN and CDR2 SYDVKM. The CDR3 contains 10 residues. Trimming left V 10 bases short and J 7 bases short, with 10 bases between. In DNA, the CDR3 is TGTGCCATTCAGGGAAGTGGCTACACCTTC. Amino acids: CAIQGSGYTF.

The chain employs TRBV27 and TRBJ1-2; 8 nucleotides align to TRBD1. Trimming cost V 3 bases and J 8 bases; bases outside gene matches: 8. The CDR3 totals 14 residues. From germline, CDR1 is MNHEY and CDR2 SMNVEV (reference sequence). CDR3 nucleotide sequence: TGTGCCAGCAGTTTCAGTACCAGGACAGGGGGCTACACCTTC. Protein sequence: CASSFSTRTGGYTF.

This clone was seen just once. The CDR3 is CASSRRTSGSLETQYF. The CDR3 region has the DNA TGCGCCAGCAGCCGGCGGACTAGCGGGAGTTTGGAGACCCAGTACTTC. The V and J genes are TRBV4-3 and TRBJ2-5, with 13 bases identical to TRBD2. The V and J ends lost 4 bases and 5 bases, in that order; junction bases with no gene match: 7. The CDR3 loop spans 16 amino acids. Looked up from germline, CDR1 is LGHNA and CDR2 is YSLEER.

The chain links TRBV4-2 to TRBJ2-5; 8 bases are shared with TRBD1. V dropped 5 bases and J dropped 2; count of bases not matched to a gene: 4. The CDR3 has 14 residues. Germline loops: CDR1 LGHNA, CDR2 YNFKEQ. This CDR3 reads CASSTGTGQETQYF. CDR3 in DNA: TGTGCCAGCAGCACCGGGACAGGTCAAGAGACCCAGTACTTC.

This clone was seen more than once but under ten times. The chain is built from TRBV28 and TRBJ1-4; D is undetermined. Germline V gene lookup returns CDR1 MDHEN and CDR2 SYDVKM. The CDR3 contains 14 residues. The V gene lost 4 bases and the J gene lost 4 bases, with 10 bases spanning the gap. The chain's CDR3 is CASSSRRLNEKLFF. CDR3 nucleotide sequence: TGTGCCAGCAGTTCGAGGCGGCTTAATGAAAAACTGTTTTTT.

This sequence joins TRBV7-9 and TRBJ2-5, with D possibly TRBD2 on 5 matching bases. CDR1 SEHNR and CDR2 FQNEAQ come from the germline V gene (reference sequence). Trimming pared 6 bases from V and 4 bases from J, leaving 9 bases between. The CDR3 consists of 12 residues. The DNA for the CDR3 is TGTGCCAGCAGTTCCCGGGGAGAGACCCAGTACTTC. Its protein is CASSSRGETQYF.

The chain uses TRBV9 and TRBJ1-1; 9 positions match TRBD1. Per germline, CDR1 SGDLS and CDR2 YYNGEE. V was pared by 2 bases and J by 3 bases, with 14 bases of the junction left unmatched. The CDR3 is 18 amino acids. CDR3 nucleotides: TGTGCCAGCAGCGTGGGTCGTACGGACAGGGGCCTTGACACTGAAGCTTTCTTT. As protein: CASSVGRTDRGLDTEAFF.

J is TRBJ2-2 and V is TRBV7-9, with a weak D call TRBD2 (7 bases). Per germline, CDR1 SEHNR and CDR2 FQNEAQ (reference sequence). CDR3 length equals 12 residues. In DNA form, the CDR3 reads TGTGCGGGCGGGGGCAGGACCGGGGAGCTGTTTTTT. Residues: CAGGGRTGELFF.

The chain is built from TRBV5-5 and TRBJ1-1; 8 bases align to TRBD1. Trimming cost V 1 base and J 1 base; bases outside gene matches: 0. This CDR3 contains 14 residues. Germline lookup yields CDR1 SGHKS and CDR2 YYEKEE (reference sequence). The CDR3, as DNA: TGTGCCAGCAGCTTGACAGGGGGGAACACTGAAGCTTTCTTT. Its translation is CASSLTGGNTEAFF.

The V and J genes are TRBV2 and TRBJ1-3, with D possibly being TRBD1 (5 bases). The CDR3 spans 15 residues. Germline V lookup: CDR1 SNHLY, CDR2 FYNNEI. V lost 7 bases and J lost 3, with 16 bases in between. CDR3 loop: CASTGSGRGGNTIYF. CDR3 bases: TGTGCCAGCACGGGGTCAGGGCGGGGTGGAAACACCATATATTTT. The full variable domain, its missing parts supplied by reference TRBV2 and TRBJ1-3, is EPEVTQTPSHQVTQMGQEVILRCVPISNHLYFYWYRQILGQKVEFLVSFYNNEISEKSEIFDDQFSVERPDGSNFTLKIRSTKLEDSAMYFCASTGSGRGGNTIYFGEGSWLTVV.

This clone was seen more than once but under ten times. V and J are TRBV19 and TRBJ2-2, with D maybe TRBD1 (5 bases). Trimming stripped 5 bases from V and 7 bases from J, with 14 bases between. This CDR3 region has 14 residues. Germline values: CDR1 LNHDA, CDR2 SQIVND (reference sequence). CDR3 sequence reads: CASSLSRQGGELFF. As DNA, the CDR3 is TGTGCCAGTAGTCTCTCCCGGCAGGGCGGGGAGCTGTTTTTT.

The V call is TRBV7-3, the J call TRBJ2-3; the D gene is possibly TRBD2 (6 bases). Trimming took 2 bases from V and 3 from J, leaving 12 bases between them. Germline-derived CDR1 and CDR2 are SGHTA and FQGTGA. The CDR3 length is 15 residues. Written as DNA, the CDR3 is TGTGCCAGCAGCTTAGGGGGGTCAGAAACAGATACGCAGTATTTT. Amino acid sequence: CASSLGGSETDTQYF. Complete variable domain (other parts from reference TRBV7-3 and TRBJ2-3): GAGVSQTPSNKVTEKGKYVELRCDPISGHTALYWYRQSLGQGPEFLIYFQGTGAADDSGLPNDRFFAVRPEGSVSTLKIQRTERGDSAVYLCASSLGGSETDTQYFGPGTRLTVL.

The chain links TRBV9 to TRBJ2-1; 9 positions match TRBD2. V trimming: 1 base; J trimming: 7 bases; junction bases outside the gene matches: 6. Looked up from germline, CDR1 is SGDLS and CDR2 is YYNGEE. The CDR3 contains 15 residues. CDR3 region: CASSVSVAGVNEQFF. DNA for the CDR3: TGTGCCAGCAGCGTATCGGTAGCGGGAGTGAATGAGCAGTTCTTC.

The CDR3 bases are TGTGCCAGCTCACCAGGGGGGGCGCGCGCCTACGAGCAGTACTTC. Protein sequence: CASSPGGARAYEQYF. J is TRBJ2-7 and V is TRBV18, with D perhaps matching TRBD2 (7 bases). Trimming left V 2 bases short and J 2 bases short, with 13 bases between. The CDR3 covers 15 residues. Germline V gene data show CDR1 as KGHSH and CDR2 as LQKENI.

The J gene is TRBJ2-1, the V gene TRBV7-6, with TRBD1 matching over 9 bases. Germline V gene sequence: CDR1 SGHVS, CDR2 FNYEAQ. This CDR3 is built from 18 residues. The J segment lost 4 bases and the V segment lost 0 bases, leaving 10 bases of the junction unmatched. The CDR3 loop is CASSLAFGGTGNYNEQFF. CDR3 coding DNA: TGTGCCAGCAGCTTAGCTTTTGGGGGGACAGGGAATTACAATGAGCAGTTCTTC.

The genes are TRBV14 and TRBJ2-3, with TRBD1 matching 11 bases. After removal of 1 base from V and 7 bases from J, the junction contained 7 bases not matched to a gene. CDR1 is SGHDN and CDR2 is FVKESK in the germline V gene. The CDR3 is made up of 16 amino acids. Written as DNA, the CDR3 is TGTGCCAGCAGCCAAGGACGGACAGGGGGCAAAAATACGCAGTATTTT. Translating it yields CASSQGRTGGKNTQYF.

The genes are TRBV5-1 and TRBJ1-1; 7 positions match TRBD1. The CDR3 is 16 amino acids. Germline V CDR1 and CDR2: SGHRS, YFSETQ. With V trimmed by 5 bases and J by 2 bases, 12 bases remained unmatched. The CDR3, as DNA: TGCGCCAGCAGGTATTCACCTGACAGGGTCAACACTGAAGCTTTCTTT. Translation: CASRYSPDRVNTEAFF. Drawing the rest from reference TRBV5-1 and TRBJ1-1, the complete variable domain is KAGVTQTPRYLIKTRGQQVTLSCSPISGHRSVSWYQQTPGQGLQFLFEYFSETQRNKGNFPGRFSGRQFSNSRSEMNVSTLELGDSALYLCASRYSPDRVNTEAFFGQGTRLTVV.

The genes are TRBV6-1 and TRBJ2-3; D perhaps matches TRBD2 (5 bases). Germline CDR1 reads MNHNS; CDR2 reads SASEGT. The CDR3 runs 13 residues. V was pared by 6 bases and J by 8 bases, with 15 bases between. The CDR3 sequence is CASRDSPLSTQYF. The CDR3 DNA is TGTGCCAGCAGGGACTCGCCCTTAAGTACGCAGTATTTT.

The chain is built from TRBV5-6 and TRBJ2-1; 8 bases are shared with TRBD1. Germline trimming cut 1 base from V and 7 bases from J; bases unmatched to any gene: 7. Germline values: CDR1 SGHDT, CDR2 YYEEEE. This CDR3 region has 15 residues. DNA of the CDR3: TGTGCCAGCAGCTTGCTGTACAGGGGGGAAAATGAGCAGTTCTTC. Protein sequence: CASSLLYRGENEQFF.

The chain is built from TRBV28 and TRBJ2-7; D is perhaps TRBD1 (5 bases). Per germline, CDR1 MDHEN and CDR2 SYDVKM. V shed 6 bases and J shed 3 bases, with 12 bases lying between them. CDR3 length: 13 amino acids. This CDR3 is CASRPYQGYEQYF. CDR3 in DNA: TGTGCCAGCAGACCCTACCAGGGCTACGAGCAGTACTTC.

The V gene is TRBV7-3, the J gene TRBJ2-1, with 9 bases that match TRBD2. Germline values: CDR1 SGHTA, CDR2 FQGTGA. J lost 6 bases, V lost 4 bases, and 10 bases had no gene match. The CDR3 consists of 16 residues. CDR3 in amino acids: CASSSWTSEDFNEQFF. CDR3 coding DNA: TGTGCCAGCAGCTCCTGGACTAGCGAGGACTTCAATGAGCAGTTCTTC.

The rearrangement joins TRBV5-1 to TRBJ1-2, with D possibly being TRBD1 (5 bases). The CDR3 is made up of 17 amino acids. Germline V gene lookup returns CDR1 SGHRS and CDR2 YFSETQ. Trimming pared 0 bases from V and 5 bases from J, leaving 20 bases between. The CDR3 sequence: CASSLALAEAGRYGYTF. For the CDR3, the DNA is TGCGCCAGCAGCTTGGCCTTGGCGGAAGCAGGGAGGTATGGCTACACCTTC.

The chain joins TRBV7-2 to TRBJ2-2, with TRBD2 as a possible D gene (7 bases). CDR1 is SGHTA, CDR2 FQGNSA, per germline. CDR3 length: 14 amino acids. Trimming took off 4 bases at V and 6 bases at J, with 12 bases between the two ends. The CDR3 here is CASSSSGQSGELFF. The CDR3 bases are TGTGCCAGCAGCTCTAGCGGACAGTCCGGGGAGCTGTTTTTT.

As DNA, the CDR3 is TGTGCCAGCAGTTTAAACCCTAGCGGGACATACGAGCAGTACTTC. The encoded protein is CASSLNPSGTYEQYF. The rearrangement joins TRBV27 to TRBJ2-7, with 9 positions matching TRBD2. The germline CDR1 and CDR2 sequences are MNHEY and SMNVEV (reference sequence). The CDR3 has 15 residues. V was clipped by 2 bases and J by 4 bases; unmatched bases: 6.

This rearrangement joins TRBV28 to TRBJ2-7, with 8 positions matching TRBD1. Unmatched junction bases numbered 13, after V lost 8 bases and J lost 4 bases. Looked up from germline, CDR1 is MDHEN and CDR2 is SYDVKM. This CDR3 comprises 15 residues. The CDR3 region is CASLSPGQVRYEQYF. CDR3 nucleotides: TGTGCCAGCCTCTCCCCGGGACAGGTTAGATACGAGCAGTACTTC.

The chain combines TRBV2 with TRBJ2-3; 11 bases line up with TRBD2. This CDR3 has 19 amino acids. Trimming removed 5 bases from V and 1 base from J; junction bases left unmatched: 14. Germline CDR1 and CDR2: SNHLY and FYNNEI. DNA of the CDR3: TGTGCCAGCAGTATCAGAAGTAGCGGGAGGGGGGACGGCACAGATACGCAGTATTTT. This translates into CASSIRSSGRGDGTDTQYF.